This T cell receptor (beta chain) was found in a study of early T cells in non-severe SARS-CoV-2 infection. The trim removed 3 bases at V and 2 bases at J, leaving 9 bases unmatched. Germline V gene lookup returns CDR1 DFQATT and CDR2 SNEGSKA (reference sequence). This CDR3 contains 15 residues. TCRdb ran MiXCR on the 5' RACE reads and lists one entry per CDR3 protein. This table has 50,000 to 75,000 distinct CDR3 sequences, more than 7% appearing once. This clonotype was counted many times. The sample was whole blood, taken at baseline. This TCR was recovered from an adult who was a healthcare worker with PCR-confirmed SARS-CoV-2 infection or an uninfected control (not recorded which). The chain links TRBV20-1 to TRBJ2-7; 8 nucleotides match TRBD2. Here the CDR3 DNA reads TGCAGTGCTAGTCTGAGCGGGAGCGTCCCCTACGAGCAGTACTTC. Protein sequence: CSASLSGSVPYEQYF.